Given below is one T cell receptor (beta chain) in context. Its antigen is not known. J lost 5 bases, V lost 4 bases, and 14 bases had no gene match. CDR3 size: 16 residues. In germline, CDR1 is SGDLS, CDR2 YYNGEE. The data are from a study of cytomegalovirus exposure and HLA in healthy donors. General study findings and limits: The authors confirmed in vitro that three CMV-associated chains were specific for CMV antigens. Certain indistinguishable V segments, among them TRBV6-2 and TRBV6-3, were excluded. In a later analysis, a genetic analysis reported fewer productive-TCR N-insertions in an Asian-associated ancestry cluster than the cohort average.

A multiplex PCR was run with 60 Vbeta primers and 13 Jbeta primers. Sequencing was performed with immunoSEQ multiplex PCR; in TCRdb, only in-frame clones are kept and a portion is missing. The sample yields over 150,000 clones, approximately 62% seen once. The receptor's source is a man aged 50-59 years in good health and CMV-seronegative. The sample comprised PBMCs. The rearrangement uses TRBV9 and TRBJ2-7, with TRBD1 matching over 8 bases. The CDR3 loop reads CASSFHRQGIGDEQYF. As DNA, the CDR3 is TGTGCCAGCAGCTTCCATCGACAGGGGATTGGAGACGAGCAGTACTTC.